One and the same sample provided the 28 T cell receptor beta chains below, sequenced in a study of OX40 agonist ivuxolimab in advanced cancers. Assay used: immunoSEQ multiplex PCR; TCRdb lists only in-frame clones, some missing. The sample comprises around 140,000 clones, 85% to 95% of which are singletons, and about 0.93% rests with the top ten. Specimen: CD4+ or CD8+ T cells sorted from blood, collected in a trial of the OX40 agonist ivuxolimab. The origin of the receptors is an adult with an advanced solid tumor such as melanoma, head and neck, liver or kidney cancer.

CDR3 protein: CASMEQGYNEQFF. The CDR3 DNA is TGTGCCAGCATGGAGCAGGGCTACAATGAGCAGTTCTTC. The chain links TRBV6-1 to TRBJ2-1, with TRBD1 as a possible D gene (5 bases). Trimming stripped 7 bases from V and 3 bases from J, with 10 bases between. The CDR3 loop spans 13 amino acids. Germline V lookup: CDR1 MNHNS, CDR2 SASEGT.

The chain is built from TRBV7-2 and TRBJ2-5; perhaps TRBD2 as D (5 bases). This CDR3 contains 14 residues. Per the germline V gene, CDR1 is SGHTA and CDR2 is FQGNSA. V was cut by 3 bases and J by 5 bases, with 13 bases left in between. The CDR3 loop is CASSLGRRRETQYF. The CDR3 DNA sequence: TGTGCCAGCAGCTTGGGTAGGAGGAGGGAGACCCAGTACTTC.

The rearrangement uses TRBV7-2 and TRBJ2-2; tentatively, D is TRBD2 (6 bases). Germline V CDR1 and CDR2: SGHTA, FQGNSA. V dropped 3 bases and J dropped 5 bases, with 13 bases sitting between them. The CDR3 is made up of 15 amino acids. CDR3 sequence reads: CASSLAGLDTGELFF. The CDR3 DNA sequence: TGTGCCAGCAGCTTGGCGGGACTCGATACCGGGGAGCTGTTTTTT. Looking up the rest from reference TRBV7-2 and TRBJ2-2 gives the full variable domain: GAGVSQSPSNKVTEKGKDVELRCDPISGHTALYWYRQSLGQGLEFLIYFQGNSAPDKSGLPSDRFSAERTGGSVSTLTIQRTQQEDSAVYLCASSLAGLDTGELFFGEGSRLTVL.

The chain links TRBV5-1 to TRBJ2-7; TRBD1 aligns across 7 bases. CDR1 and CDR2 from the germline V gene are SGHRS and YFSETQ. The CDR3 runs to 16 residues. V was pared by 4 bases and J by 1 base, with 11 bases of the junction left unmatched. CDR3 in amino acids: CASSLSTGVSSYEQYF. The CDR3 bases are TGCGCCAGCAGCCTCTCTACAGGGGTAAGTTCCTACGAGCAGTACTTC.

This clone was recorded a few times. This rearrangement joins TRBV5-8 to TRBJ1-2; D unclear. Germline lookup yields CDR1 SGHTS and CDR2 YDEGEE. V was trimmed by 7 bases and J by 8 bases, leaving 9 bases between them. The CDR3 totals 10 residues. The CDR3 bases are TGTGCCAGCCGGCAGGAAGGCTACACCTTC. Residues: CASRQEGYTF.

This clone was seen only once. The CDR3 bases are TGCGCCAGCAGCCAAGGGACTAGCGGAACAGCGAACACCGGGGAGCTGTTTTTT. This translates into CASSQGTSGTANTGELFF. V gene TRBV4-3 combines with J gene TRBJ2-2, with 10 bases lining up with TRBD2. This CDR3 has 18 residues. The V segment lost 1 base and the J segment 0 bases; nucleotides outside the gene matches: 5. Germline loops: CDR1 LGHNA, CDR2 YSLEER.

V usage is TRBV18 and J usage is TRBJ2-7; TRBD2 aligns across 7 bases. The CDR3 totals 15 residues. From germline, CDR1 is KGHSH and CDR2 LQKENI. Unmatched junction bases numbered 11, after V lost 2 bases and J lost 7 bases. The CDR3 region is CASSPIIAGSGEQYF. The DNA of the CDR3 is TGTGCCAGCTCACCAATAATAGCGGGCTCCGGAGAGCAGTACTTC.

This clone was recorded only once. The rearrangement links TRBV19 to TRBJ2-1; TRBD2 agrees at 15 bases. Looked up from germline, CDR1 is LNHDA and CDR2 is SQIVND (reference sequence). Unmatched junction bases numbered 9, after V lost 5 bases and J lost 1 base. This CDR3 has 19 amino acids. The CDR3 reads CASSVGLAGGGGSYNEQFF. The CDR3 nucleotides are TGTGCCAGTAGTGTTGGACTAGCGGGAGGGGGGGGATCCTACAATGAGCAGTTCTTC.

The chain links TRBV7-2 to TRBJ2-5; TRBD1 matches at 7 bases. Germline-derived CDR1 and CDR2 are SGHTA and FQGNSA. This CDR3 is built from 15 residues. The V segment lost 5 bases and the J segment 2 bases; nucleotides outside the gene matches: 8. CDR3 in DNA: TGTGCCAGCAGCATACTGGGACAGATACAAGAGACCCAGTACTTC. Translation gives CASSILGQIQETQYF. The full variable domain, in which reference TRBV7-2 and TRBJ2-5 provide the parts outside the CDR3, is GAGVSQSPSNKVTEKGKDVELRCDPISGHTALYWYRQSLGQGLEFLIYFQGNSAPDKSGLPSDRFSAERTGGSVSTLTIQRTQQEDSAVYLCASSILGQIQETQYFGPGTRLLVL.

V is TRBV7-2 and J is TRBJ2-5; TRBD1 is a possible D gene (7 bases). The ends were cut back, 4 bases at V and 1 base at J, with 16 bases in the middle. The V gene's germline CDR1 is SGHTA and CDR2 FQGNSA. The CDR3 runs 16 residues. The CDR3 loop is CASSYNPRGVQETQYF. CDR3 sequence (DNA): TGTGCCAGCAGCTACAACCCCAGGGGGGTCCAAGAGACCCAGTACTTC.

This chain uses TRBV29-1 with TRBJ2-7; 8 bases align to TRBD1. There are 17 residues in the CDR3. Germline V CDR1 and CDR2: SQVTM, ANQGSEA. With V trimmed by 6 bases and J by 2 bases, 18 bases remained unmatched. CDR3 sequence reads: CSVVGIGPTGGTYEQYF. As DNA, the CDR3 is TGCAGCGTCGTGGGGATTGGGCCAACAGGGGGGACCTACGAGCAGTACTTC.

J is TRBJ2-7 and V is TRBV6-5; D may correspond to TRBD1 or TRBD2 (5 bases each). V gave up 0 bases and J gave up 2 bases, with 11 bases separating them. CDR1 and CDR2 (germline): MNHEY, SVGAGI. This CDR3 region has 15 residues. Here the CDR3 DNA reads TGTGCCAGCAGTTACTCCGGGACGGGGACCTACGAGCAGTACTTC. Translated, it gives CASSYSGTGTYEQYF.

This chain joins TRBV7-2 and TRBJ1-2; D is uncertain. The germline V gene has CDR1 SGHTA and CDR2 FQGNSA. The V end lost 2 bases, the J end lost 4 bases, and 11 bases lay between the germline ends. This CDR3 has 14 amino acids. Written as DNA, the CDR3 is TGTGCCAGCAGCTTAACAACGGCGGTCTATGGCTACACCTTC. Its protein is CASSLTTAVYGYTF. Variable domain in full (rest from reference TRBV7-2 and TRBJ1-2): GAGVSQSPSNKVTEKGKDVELRCDPISGHTALYWYRQSLGQGLEFLIYFQGNSAPDKSGLPSDRFSAERTGGSVSTLTIQRTQQEDSAVYLCASSLTTAVYGYTFGSGTRLTVV.

V gene TRBV10-1 combines with J gene TRBJ2-3, with TRBD2 matching 12 bases. CDR3 length: 16 residues. Unmatched junction bases numbered 6, after V lost 6 bases and J lost 2 bases. Germline loops: CDR1 WNHNN, CDR2 SYGVQD (reference sequence). CDR3 loop: CASSAGLAGTTDTQYF. For the CDR3, the DNA is TGCGCCAGCAGCGCCGGACTAGCGGGGACCACAGATACGCAGTATTTT.

The chain has TRBV7-2 and TRBJ2-3, with 13 positions matching TRBD2. Trimming removed 3 bases from V and 6 bases from J; junction bases left unmatched: 0. This CDR3 has 14 residues. Germline CDR1 and CDR2: SGHTA and FQGNSA. The CDR3, as DNA: TGTGCCAGCAGCTTGACTAGCGGGAGGGATACGCAGTATTTT. Translation gives CASSLTSGRDTQYF.

This chain uses TRBV19 with TRBJ1-2, with 7 bases lining up with TRBD1. Unmatched junction bases numbered 7, after V lost 6 bases and J lost 0 bases. CDR1 is LNHDA and CDR2 is SQIVND in the germline V gene (reference sequence). The CDR3 spans 15 residues. Here the CDR3 reads CASSLYRGANYGYTF. CDR3 nucleotides: TGTGCCAGTAGCCTCTACAGGGGAGCTAACTATGGCTACACCTTC.

In DNA form, the CDR3 reads TGCGCCAGCAGTGAGTCAGGGGCGGCTGAAGCTTTCTTT. Its translation: CASSESGAAEAFF. V is TRBV10-1 and J is TRBJ1-1; D may be TRBD1 (5 bases). Germline CDR1 reads WNHNN; CDR2 reads SYGVQD (reference sequence). This CDR3 has 13 residues. V was cut by 0 bases and J by 6 bases, with 8 bases left in between.

This chain joins TRBV6-4 and TRBJ2-7, with TRBD1 matching over 9 bases. The CDR3 loop spans 15 amino acids. Per the germline V gene, CDR1 is MRHNA and CDR2 is SNTAGT. The junction had 9 bases not matched to a gene; V was cut back by 6 bases and J by 3 bases. The CDR3 bases are TGTGCCAGCAGCATTACCGGGACAGGGAACTACGAGCAGTACTTC. Protein sequence: CASSITGTGNYEQYF.

The rearrangement uses TRBV30 and TRBJ1-4; D might be TRBD1 (5 bases). The germline V gene encodes CDR1 GTSNPN and CDR2 SVGIG (reference sequence). This CDR3 region has 17 residues. The V end lost 0 bases, the J end lost 8 bases, and 22 bases lay between the germline ends. The CDR3 spells CAWSVQLIRDSGEKLFF. CDR3 nucleotide sequence: TGTGCCTGGAGTGTACAGCTAATCCGGGACTCAGGGGAAAAACTGTTTTTT. The variable domain in full, completed from reference TRBV30 and TRBJ1-4, reads SQTIHQWPATLVQPVGSPLSLECTVEGTSNPNLYWYRQAAGRGLQLLFYSVGIGQISSEVPQNLSASRPQDRQFILSSKKLLLSDSGFYLCAWSVQLIRDSGEKLFFGSGTQLSVL.

The rearrangement joins TRBV10-3 to TRBJ2-3; 14 bases map to TRBD2. J gave up 3 bases and V 5 bases, and 1 base lay outside the gene matches. The CDR3 runs 15 residues. Germline CDR1 reads ENHRY; CDR2 reads SYGVKD. The CDR3 nucleotides read TGTGCCATCAGTCGGACTAGCGGGAGGACAGATACGCAGTATTTT. Its translation: CAISRTSGRTDTQYF.

The J gene is TRBJ2-7, the V gene TRBV10-1, with D possibly being TRBD2 (6 bases). Trimming took 7 bases from V and 0 from J, leaving 13 bases between them. This CDR3 contains 14 residues. Germline CDR1 WNHNN, CDR2 SYGVQD (reference sequence). The CDR3 nucleotides are TGCGCCAGCAAACTTTGGAGGGTCTCCTACGAGCAGTACTTC. It is translated as CASKLWRVSYEQYF.

The chain is built from TRBV18 and TRBJ2-5; D possibly corresponds to TRBD1 (5 bases). The CDR3 loop spans 15 amino acids. The germline V gene has CDR1 KGHSH and CDR2 LQKENI. V was shortened by 1 base and J by 2 bases, with 11 bases between the two germline ends. The CDR3 region has the DNA TGTGCCAGCTCACCACTTGGGGCAGGGCAAGAGACCCAGTACTTC. This sequence encodes CASSPLGAGQETQYF.

This sequence joins TRBV29-1 and TRBJ1-1; a possible D gene is TRBD1 (5 bases). Trimming removed 6 bases at V and 3 bases at J, with 20 bases between. The CDR3 spans 15 residues. The germline V gene encodes CDR1 SQVTM and CDR2 ANQGSEA. DNA of the CDR3: TGCAGCGTGATCCCAGGGTTTTGGAGGGACACTGAAGCTTTCTTT. Protein product: CSVIPGFWRDTEAFF.

The chain uses TRBV4-1 and TRBJ2-2; the D gene is possibly TRBD2 (6 bases). The germline gives CDR1 MGHRA, CDR2 YSYEKL. Trimming removed 2 bases at V and 7 bases at J, with 11 bases between. This CDR3 region has 14 residues. The CDR3 loop reads CASSQMGGHGELFF. CDR3 sequence (DNA): TGCGCCAGCAGCCAAATGGGAGGTCACGGGGAGCTGTTTTTT.

V gene TRBV19 combines with J gene TRBJ2-2, with a weak D call TRBD1 (6 bases). The CDR3 is made up of 15 amino acids. V lost 0 bases to trimming and J lost 4 bases, with 9 bases between them. In germline, CDR1 is LNHDA, CDR2 SQIVND (reference sequence). CDR3 nucleotide sequence: TGTGCCAGTAGTATAGACAGGGGATTCACCGGGGAGCTGTTTTTT. Its protein is CASSIDRGFTGELFF.

The rearrangement links TRBV19 to TRBJ2-4; TRBD1 matches at 10 bases. The V and J ends lost 6 bases and 6 bases, in that order; junction bases with no gene match: 5. CDR1 LNHDA and CDR2 SQIVND come from the germline V gene (reference sequence). The CDR3 is 14 residues long. In nucleotides, the CDR3 is TGTGCCAGTAGGAGGGACAGGGGAGGAAACATTCAGTACTTC. Translated, it gives CASRRDRGGNIQYF.

V is TRBV19 and J is TRBJ1-6; D gene uncertain. Germline CDR1 and CDR2: LNHDA and SQIVND (reference sequence). Trimming stripped 1 base from V and 8 bases from J, with 12 bases between. The CDR3 runs to 15 residues. CDR3 nucleotide sequence: TGTGCCAGTAGTATAGCCGGGTTAGTTGATTCACCCCTCCACTTT. Translation gives CASSIAGLVDSPLHF.

V and J are TRBV7-2 and TRBJ2-3, with 8 bases lining up with TRBD2. Germline CDR1 is SGHTA and CDR2 is FQGNSA. Trimming at V came to 3 bases and at J to 4 bases, leaving 3 bases not matched to a gene. The CDR3 extends over 14 amino acids. The CDR3 loop reads CASSLGLVPDTQYF. DNA for the CDR3: TGTGCCAGCAGCTTGGGACTAGTTCCAGATACGCAGTATTTT.